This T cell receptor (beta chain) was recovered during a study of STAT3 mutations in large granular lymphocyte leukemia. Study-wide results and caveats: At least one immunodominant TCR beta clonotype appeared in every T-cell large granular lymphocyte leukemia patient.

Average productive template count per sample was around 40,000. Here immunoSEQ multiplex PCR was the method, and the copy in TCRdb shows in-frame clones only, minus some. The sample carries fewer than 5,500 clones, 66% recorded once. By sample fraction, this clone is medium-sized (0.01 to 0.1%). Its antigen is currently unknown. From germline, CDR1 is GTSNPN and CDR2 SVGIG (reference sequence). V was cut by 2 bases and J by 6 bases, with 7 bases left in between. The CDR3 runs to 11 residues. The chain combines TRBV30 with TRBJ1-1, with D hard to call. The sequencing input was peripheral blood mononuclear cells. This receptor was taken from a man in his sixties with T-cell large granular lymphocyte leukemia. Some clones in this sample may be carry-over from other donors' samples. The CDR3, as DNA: TGTGCCTGGAGTCGGGAATCTGAAGCTTTCTTT. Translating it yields CAWSRESEAFF.